One and the same sample provided the 15 T cell receptor beta chains below, sequenced in a study of patients and donors after allogeneic stem cell transplantation. TCRdb re-analysed the RT-PCR reads in MiXCR, keeping a single row per CDR3 protein. The sample carries fewer than 75,000 distinct CDR3 sequences, more than 10% recorded once. Material for sequencing was blood, either unsorted or a sorted T cell fraction (not recorded which). The source of these receptors is a human donor who was either an allogeneic HSCT recipient or a stem cell or donor lymphocyte infusion donor (not recorded which). It is not recorded whose cells these are; they may come from a transplant donor.

The V gene is TRBV6-5, the J gene TRBJ2-2, with unresolved D. In germline, CDR1 is MNHEY, CDR2 SVGAGI. This CDR3 has 15 residues. The V end lost 0 bases, the J end lost 1 base, and 6 bases lay between the germline ends. This CDR3 reads CASSYSRRNTGELFF. Written as DNA, the CDR3 is TGTGCCAGCAGTTACTCAAGGAGGAACACCGGGGAGCTGTTTTTT.

This clonotype was counted between two and nine times. This chain connects TRBV6-5 to TRBJ2-3; weak D call: TRBD1 (5 bases). Trimming stripped 3 bases from V and 2 bases from J, with 24 bases between. The germline CDR1 and CDR2 sequences are MNHEY and SVGAGI. This CDR3 is 19 amino acids long. DNA of the CDR3: TGTGCCAGCAGTTATTTCGGCACGACAGTTCCGAAATCCACAGATACGCAGTATTTT. It encodes CASSYFGTTVPKSTDTQYF.

This chain joins TRBV15 and TRBJ2-1; D perhaps matches TRBD1 (5 bases). CDR3 length equals 15 residues. The ends were cut back, 4 bases at V and 5 bases at J, with 15 bases in the middle. From germline, CDR1 is LNHNV and CDR2 YYDKDF (reference sequence). The CDR3 DNA is TGTGCCACCAGCAAATGGGGCGAAGGTGACAATGAGCAGTTCTTC. Encoded protein: CATSKWGEGDNEQFF. The variable domain in full, with the rest retrieved from reference TRBV15 and TRBJ2-1, is DAMVIQNPRYQVTQFGKPVTLSCSQTLNHNVMYWYQQKSSQAPKLLFHYYDKDFNNEADTPDNFQSRRPNTSFCFLDIRSPGLGDTAMYLCATSKWGEGDNEQFFGPGTRLTVL.

This clonotype showed up many times. J is TRBJ1-5 and V is TRBV28, with D hard to call. The CDR3 totals 13 residues. V lost 3 bases, J lost 7 bases, and 10 bases lay in between. CDR1 MDHEN and CDR2 SYDVKM come from the germline V gene. CDR3 nucleotide sequence: TGTGCCAGCAGTTTCTTTGGAGGACAGCCCCAGCATTTT. Translated, it gives CASSFFGGQPQHF.

This clonotype was counted many times. The chain uses TRBV5-1 and TRBJ1-4, with D possibly being TRBD1 (6 bases). From germline, CDR1 is SGHRS and CDR2 YFSETQ. V lost 5 bases, J lost 5 bases, and 16 bases lay in between. The CDR3 has 15 residues. The CDR3 DNA reads TGCGCCAGCAGTTCCGGGGACACACAGAATGAAAAACTGTTTTTT. Translated, it gives CASSSGDTQNEKLFF.

The chain links TRBV7-9 to TRBJ2-7, with 7 bases that match TRBD1. This CDR3 is 15 amino acids long. The J segment lost 5 bases and the V segment lost 4 bases, leaving 11 bases of the junction unmatched. The germline CDR1 and CDR2 sequences are SEHNR and FQNEAQ (reference sequence). The CDR3 reads CASSYRQGQGNEQYF. CDR3 coding DNA: TGTGCCAGCAGCTACCGACAGGGTCAAGGAAACGAGCAGTACTTC.

CDR3 nucleotides: TGTGCCAGCAGGATCTTGGGGGGTGGCTACACCTTC. The encoded protein is CASRILGGGYTF. The chain joins TRBV6-5 to TRBJ1-2, with a tentative D call TRBD1 (5 bases). V lost 6 bases, J lost 7 bases, and 12 bases lay in between. The CDR3 has 12 amino acids. Germline V gene sequence: CDR1 MNHEY, CDR2 SVGAGI.

The CDR3 region has the DNA TGTGCCAGCAGTGCTGGGACAGTTACTGAAGCTTTCTTT. Translated: CASSAGTVTEAFF. This sequence joins TRBV12-3 or TRBV12-4 and TRBJ1-1; 7 nucleotides match TRBD1. V dropped 5 bases and J dropped 5; count of bases not matched to a gene: 5. The CDR3 length is 13 residues.

There are a few counts of this clonotype. The chain couples TRBV12-5 to TRBJ2-1; no definite D call. The CDR3 has 16 residues. Trimming removed 1 base from V and 0 bases from J, with 10 bases in between. CDR1 and CDR2 from the germline V gene are LGHNT and FRNRAP. CDR3 loop: CASGLGPLSSYNEQFF. The DNA for the CDR3 is TGTGCTAGTGGTTTGGGTCCTTTGAGCTCCTACAATGAGCAGTTCTTC.

The rearrangement joins TRBV6-1 to TRBJ2-7; TRBD1 matches at 9 bases. The CDR3 is made up of 16 amino acids. The germline CDR1 and CDR2 sequences are MNHNS and SASEGT. Losses at the gene ends were 2 bases for V and 5 bases for J; bases not matched to a gene: 10. The CDR3 region is CASSEWSGTGNDEQYF. The CDR3 bases are TGTGCCAGCAGTGAATGGTCGGGGACAGGGAATGACGAGCAGTACTTC.

The chain joins TRBV5-1 to TRBJ2-7; D ambiguous. Germline V gene sequence: CDR1 SGHRS, CDR2 YFSETQ. This CDR3 comprises 14 residues. Trimming cost V 6 bases and J 3 bases, with 16 bases left between them. CDR3 amino acids: CASNYQDSYYEQYF. The CDR3 bases are TGCGCCAGCAACTACCAAGACTCCTACTACGAGCAGTACTTC.

This clonotype was counted many times. The V and J genes are TRBV12-3 or TRBV12-4 and TRBJ1-2; D unresolved. Between the trimmed V and J ends, which lost 1 base and 4 bases, there was a span of 10 bases. The CDR3 has 14 residues. The CDR3 loop is CASSLGFLVYGYTF. The CDR3 region has the DNA TGTGCCAGCAGTTTAGGATTCTTGGTCTATGGCTACACCTTC.

This clonotype has a count of ten or more. The chain has TRBV3-1 and TRBJ2-3, with 13 positions matching TRBD2. The V and J ends lost 7 bases and 2 bases, in that order; junction bases with no gene match: 6. CDR1 and CDR2 (germline): LGHDT, YNNKEL (reference sequence). CDR3 length equals 16 residues. CDR3 in DNA: TGTGCCAGCACCGGGACTAGCGGGGATCCCACAGATACGCAGTATTTT. Its protein is CASTGTSGDPTDTQYF.

This clonotype has just a few counts. V usage is TRBV14 and J usage is TRBJ2-7, with 12 bases matching TRBD2. V trimming: 4 bases; J trimming: 1 base; junction bases outside the gene matches: 14. Germline V CDR1 and CDR2: SGHDN, FVKESK. CDR3 length: 19 residues. The CDR3 loop reads CASSPGLAGIESWSYEQYF. The CDR3 DNA is TGTGCCAGCAGCCCCGGACTAGCGGGAATTGAATCTTGGTCCTACGAGCAGTACTTC.

This clonotype was observed many times. This chain uses TRBV5-1 with TRBJ2-7; 10 nucleotides match TRBD1. The CDR3 spans 15 residues. J gave up 4 bases and V 3 bases, and 7 bases lay outside the gene matches. Germline-derived CDR1 and CDR2 are SGHRS and YFSETQ. The CDR3 DNA sequence: TGCGCCAGCAGCTCGGGACAGGGGCTTCATTACGAGCAGTACTTC. It is translated as CASSSGQGLHYEQYF.